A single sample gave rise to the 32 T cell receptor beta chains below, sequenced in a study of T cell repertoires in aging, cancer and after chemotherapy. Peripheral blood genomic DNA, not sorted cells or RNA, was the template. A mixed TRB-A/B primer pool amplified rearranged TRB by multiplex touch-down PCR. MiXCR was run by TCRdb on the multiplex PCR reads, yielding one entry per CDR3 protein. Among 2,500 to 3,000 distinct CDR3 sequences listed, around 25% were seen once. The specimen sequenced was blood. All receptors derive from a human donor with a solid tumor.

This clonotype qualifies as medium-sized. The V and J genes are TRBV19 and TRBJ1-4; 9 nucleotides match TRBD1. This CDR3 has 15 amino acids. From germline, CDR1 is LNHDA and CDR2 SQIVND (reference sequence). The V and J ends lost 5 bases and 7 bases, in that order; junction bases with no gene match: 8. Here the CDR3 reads CASSAPGQGGEKLFF. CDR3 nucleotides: TGTGCCAGTAGTGCTCCGGGACAGGGTGGTGAAAAACTGTTTTTT.

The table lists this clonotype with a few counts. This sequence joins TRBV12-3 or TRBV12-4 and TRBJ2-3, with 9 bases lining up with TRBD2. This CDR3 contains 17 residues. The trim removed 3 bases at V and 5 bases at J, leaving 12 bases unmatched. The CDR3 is CASSLWVAGVRGDTQYF. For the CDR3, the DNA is TGTGCCAGCAGTTTGTGGGTAGCGGGGGTTCGAGGAGATACGCAGTATTTT.

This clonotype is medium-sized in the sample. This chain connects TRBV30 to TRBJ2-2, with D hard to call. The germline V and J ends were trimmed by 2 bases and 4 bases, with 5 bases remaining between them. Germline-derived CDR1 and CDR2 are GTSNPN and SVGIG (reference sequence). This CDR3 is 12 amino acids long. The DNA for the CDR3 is TGTGCCTGGAGTCATAGCACCGGGGAGCTGTTTTTT. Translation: CAWSHSTGELFF.

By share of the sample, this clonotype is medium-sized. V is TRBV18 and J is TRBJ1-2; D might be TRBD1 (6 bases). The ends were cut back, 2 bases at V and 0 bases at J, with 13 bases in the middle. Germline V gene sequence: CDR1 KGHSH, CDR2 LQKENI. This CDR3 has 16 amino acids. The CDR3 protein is CASSPGGAGANYGYTF. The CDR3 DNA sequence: TGTGCCAGCTCACCAGGGGGCGCTGGAGCTAACTATGGCTACACCTTC.

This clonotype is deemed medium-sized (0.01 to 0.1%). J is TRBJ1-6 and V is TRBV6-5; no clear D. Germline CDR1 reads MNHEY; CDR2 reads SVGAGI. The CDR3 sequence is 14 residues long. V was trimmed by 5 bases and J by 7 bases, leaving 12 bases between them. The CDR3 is CASSPKVHNSPLHF. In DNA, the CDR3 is TGTGCCAGCAGTCCTAAGGTCCACAATTCACCCCTCCACTTT.

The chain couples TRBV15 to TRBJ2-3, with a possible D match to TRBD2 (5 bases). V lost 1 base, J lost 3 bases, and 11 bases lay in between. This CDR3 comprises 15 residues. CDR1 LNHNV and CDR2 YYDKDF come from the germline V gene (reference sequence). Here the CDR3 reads CATSRVYGMTDTQYF. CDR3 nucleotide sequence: TGTGCCACCAGCAGAGTTTACGGGATGACAGATACGCAGTATTTT.

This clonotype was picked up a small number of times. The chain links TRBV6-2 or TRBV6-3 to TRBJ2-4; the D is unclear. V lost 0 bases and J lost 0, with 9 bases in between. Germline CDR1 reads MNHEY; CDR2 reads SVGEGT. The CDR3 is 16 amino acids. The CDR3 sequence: CASSYSTILAKNIQYF. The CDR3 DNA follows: TGTGCCAGCAGTTACTCGACCATTCTAGCCAAAAACATTCAGTACTTC.

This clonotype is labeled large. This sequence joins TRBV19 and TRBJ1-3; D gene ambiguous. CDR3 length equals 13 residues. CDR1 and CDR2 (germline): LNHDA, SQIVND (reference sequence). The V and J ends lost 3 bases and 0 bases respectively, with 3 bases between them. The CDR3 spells CASSIHSGNTIYF. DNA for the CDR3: TGTGCCAGTAGTATCCACTCTGGAAACACCATATATTTT. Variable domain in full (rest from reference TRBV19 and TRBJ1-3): DGGITQSPKYLFRKEGQNVTLSCEQNLNHDAMYWYRQDPGQGLRLIYYSQIVNDFQKGDIAEGYSVSREKKESFPLTVTSAQKNPTAFYLCASSIHSGNTIYFGEGSWLTVV.

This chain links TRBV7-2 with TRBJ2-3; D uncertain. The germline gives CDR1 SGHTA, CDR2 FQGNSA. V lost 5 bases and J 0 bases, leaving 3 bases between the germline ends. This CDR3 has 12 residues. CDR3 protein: CASSVSTDTQYF. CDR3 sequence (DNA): TGTGCCAGCAGCGTAAGCACAGATACGCAGTATTTT.

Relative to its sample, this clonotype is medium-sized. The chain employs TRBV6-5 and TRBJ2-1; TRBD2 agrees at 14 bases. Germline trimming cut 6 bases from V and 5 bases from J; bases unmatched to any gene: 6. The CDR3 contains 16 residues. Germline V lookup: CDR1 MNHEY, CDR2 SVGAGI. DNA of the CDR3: TGTGCCAGCAGGCCCGGACTAGCGGGGGGCAACAATGAGCAGTTCTTC. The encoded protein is CASRPGLAGGNNEQFF.

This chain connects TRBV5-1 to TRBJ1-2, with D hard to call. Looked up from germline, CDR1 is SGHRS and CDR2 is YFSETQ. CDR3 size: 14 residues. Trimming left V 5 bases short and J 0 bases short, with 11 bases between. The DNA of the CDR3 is TGCGCCAGCAGGGAGCAGGAGGCTAACTATGGCTACACCTTC. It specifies CASREQEANYGYTF.

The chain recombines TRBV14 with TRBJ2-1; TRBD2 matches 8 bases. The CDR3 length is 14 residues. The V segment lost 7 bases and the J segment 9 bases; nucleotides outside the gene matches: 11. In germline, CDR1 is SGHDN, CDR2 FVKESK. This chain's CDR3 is CASTLGLVSAEQFF. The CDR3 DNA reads TGTGCCAGCACCCTGGGACTAGTGTCGGCTGAGCAGTTCTTC.

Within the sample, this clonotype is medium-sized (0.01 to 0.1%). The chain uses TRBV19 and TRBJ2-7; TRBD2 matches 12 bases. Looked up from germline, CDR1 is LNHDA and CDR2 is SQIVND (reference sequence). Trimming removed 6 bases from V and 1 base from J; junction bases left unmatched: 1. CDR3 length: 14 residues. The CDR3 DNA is TGTGCCAGTAGCGGACTAGCGGGGTCCTACGAGCAGTACTTC. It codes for CASSGLAGSYEQYF.

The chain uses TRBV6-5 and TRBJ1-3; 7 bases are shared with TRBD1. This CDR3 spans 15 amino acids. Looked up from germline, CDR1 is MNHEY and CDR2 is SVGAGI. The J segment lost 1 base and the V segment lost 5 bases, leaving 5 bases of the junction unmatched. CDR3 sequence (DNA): TGTGCCAGCAGTGTTCAGGGGGTATCTGGAAACACCATATATTTT. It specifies CASSVQGVSGNTIYF.

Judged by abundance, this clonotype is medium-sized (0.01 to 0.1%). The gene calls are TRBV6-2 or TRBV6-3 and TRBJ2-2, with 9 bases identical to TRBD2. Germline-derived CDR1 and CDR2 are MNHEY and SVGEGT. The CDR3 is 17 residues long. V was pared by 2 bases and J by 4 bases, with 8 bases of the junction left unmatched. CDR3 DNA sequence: TGTGCCAGCAGTTACCGGGTTAGCGGGAGAGGCACCGGGGAGCTGTTTTTT. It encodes CASSYRVSGRGTGELFF.

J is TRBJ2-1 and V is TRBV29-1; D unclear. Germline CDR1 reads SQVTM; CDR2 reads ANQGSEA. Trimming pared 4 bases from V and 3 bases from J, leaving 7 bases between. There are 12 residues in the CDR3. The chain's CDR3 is CSVGGNYNEQFF. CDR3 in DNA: TGCAGCGTTGGGGGTAACTACAATGAGCAGTTCTTC.

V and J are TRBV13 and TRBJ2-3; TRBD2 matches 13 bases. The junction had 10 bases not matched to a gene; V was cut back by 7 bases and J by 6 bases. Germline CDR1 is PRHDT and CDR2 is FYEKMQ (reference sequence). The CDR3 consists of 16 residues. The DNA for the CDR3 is TGTGCCAGCACAACTAGCGGGGGGGCTAAAGCTGATACGCAGTATTTT. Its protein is CASTTSGGAKADTQYF.

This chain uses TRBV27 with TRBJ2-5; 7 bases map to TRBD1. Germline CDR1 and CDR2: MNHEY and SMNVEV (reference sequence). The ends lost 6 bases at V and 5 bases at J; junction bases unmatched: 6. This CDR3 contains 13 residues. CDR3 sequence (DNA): TGTGCCAGCAGATCGACAGGGTTGGAGACCCAGTACTTC. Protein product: CASRSTGLETQYF.

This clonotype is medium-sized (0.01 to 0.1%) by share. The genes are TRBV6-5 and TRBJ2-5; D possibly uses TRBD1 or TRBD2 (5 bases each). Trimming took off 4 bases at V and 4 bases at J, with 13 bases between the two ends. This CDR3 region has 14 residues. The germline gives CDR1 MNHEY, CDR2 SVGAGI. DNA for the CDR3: TGTGCCAGCAGTTCCTCCGGGACGGCAGAGACCCAGTACTTC. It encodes CASSSSGTAETQYF.

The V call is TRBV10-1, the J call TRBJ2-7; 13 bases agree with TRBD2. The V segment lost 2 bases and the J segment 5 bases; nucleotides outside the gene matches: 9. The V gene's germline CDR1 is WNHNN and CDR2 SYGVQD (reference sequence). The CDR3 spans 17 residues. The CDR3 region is CASSERTSGRLNHEQYF. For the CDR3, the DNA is TGCGCCAGCAGTGAGCGGACTAGCGGGAGACTTAACCACGAGCAGTACTTC.

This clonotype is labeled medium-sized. CDR3 DNA: TGTGCCAGCAGTTACGGCGGGCCGGTGAGGAGCTCCTACAATGAGCAGTTCTTC. Protein sequence: CASSYGGPVRSSYNEQFF. This rearrangement joins TRBV6-6 to TRBJ2-1, with D possibly TRBD2 on 5 matching bases. The CDR3 totals 18 residues. Trimming took off 2 bases at V and 0 bases at J, with 17 bases between the two ends. CDR1 is MNHNY, CDR2 SVGAGI, per germline (reference sequence).

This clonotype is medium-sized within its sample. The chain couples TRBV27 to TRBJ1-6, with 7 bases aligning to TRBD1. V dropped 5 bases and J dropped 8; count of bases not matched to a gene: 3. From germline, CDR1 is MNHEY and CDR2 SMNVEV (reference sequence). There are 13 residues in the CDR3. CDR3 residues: CASSDRDYSPLHF. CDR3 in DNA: TGTGCCAGCAGTGACAGGGACTATTCACCCCTCCACTTT.

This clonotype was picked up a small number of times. Here the CDR3 reads CASSYAQAMVTQYF. CDR3 DNA: TGTGCCAGCAGCTATGCACAGGCCATGGTGACCCAGTACTTC. V usage is TRBV7-9 and J usage is TRBJ2-5; D may be TRBD1 (5 bases). V lost 4 bases and J lost 7, with 16 bases in between. The CDR3 length is 14 residues. Germline V gives CDR1 SEHNR, CDR2 FQNEAQ (reference sequence).

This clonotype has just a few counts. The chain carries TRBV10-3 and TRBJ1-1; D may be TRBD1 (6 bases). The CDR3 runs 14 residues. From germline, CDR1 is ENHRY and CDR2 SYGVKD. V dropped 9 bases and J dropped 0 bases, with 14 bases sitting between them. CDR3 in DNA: TGTGCCATTCAGGGGATAGGGGTGAACACTGAAGCTTTCTTT. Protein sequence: CAIQGIGVNTEAFF.

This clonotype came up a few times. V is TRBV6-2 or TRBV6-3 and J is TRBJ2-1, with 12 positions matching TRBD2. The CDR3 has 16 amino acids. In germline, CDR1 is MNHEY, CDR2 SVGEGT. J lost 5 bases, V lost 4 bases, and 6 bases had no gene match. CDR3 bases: TGTGCCAGCAGTTCCCCTAGCGGGGGGGACCACAATGAGCAGTTCTTC. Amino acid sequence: CASSSPSGGDHNEQFF.

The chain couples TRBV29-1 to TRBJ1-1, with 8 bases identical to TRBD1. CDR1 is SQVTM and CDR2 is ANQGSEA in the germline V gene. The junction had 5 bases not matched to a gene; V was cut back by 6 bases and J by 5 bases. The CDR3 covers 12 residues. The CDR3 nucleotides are TGCAGCGTCCACAGGGGGAGTACTGAAGCTTTCTTT. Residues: CSVHRGSTEAFF.

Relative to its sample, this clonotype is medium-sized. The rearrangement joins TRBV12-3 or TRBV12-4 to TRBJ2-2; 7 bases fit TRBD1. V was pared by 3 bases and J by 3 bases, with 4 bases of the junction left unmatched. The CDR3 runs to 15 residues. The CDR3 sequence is CASSFRQGDTGELFF. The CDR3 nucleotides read TGTGCCAGCAGTTTTAGGCAGGGGGACACCGGGGAGCTGTTTTTT.

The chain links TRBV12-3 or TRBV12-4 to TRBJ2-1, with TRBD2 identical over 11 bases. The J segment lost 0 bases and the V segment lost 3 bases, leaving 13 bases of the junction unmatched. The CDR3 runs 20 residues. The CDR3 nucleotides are TGTGCCAGCAGTTTCGGGACGGGACTAGCGGTTTCGAGCTCCTACAATGAGCAGTTCTTC. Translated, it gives CASSFGTGLAVSSSYNEQFF.

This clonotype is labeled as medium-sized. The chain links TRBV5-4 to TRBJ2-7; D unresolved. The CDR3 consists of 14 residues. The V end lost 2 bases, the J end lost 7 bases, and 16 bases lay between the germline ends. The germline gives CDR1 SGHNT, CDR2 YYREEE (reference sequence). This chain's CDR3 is CASSLSVTPWEQYF. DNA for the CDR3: TGTGCCAGCAGCTTATCAGTGACTCCCTGGGAGCAGTACTTC. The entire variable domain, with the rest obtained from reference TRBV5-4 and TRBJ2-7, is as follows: ETGVTQSPTHLIKTRGQQVTLRCSSQSGHNTVSWYQQALGQGPQFIFQYYREEENGRGNFPPRFSGLQFPNYSSELNVNALELDDSALYLCASSLSVTPWEQYFGPGTRLTVT.

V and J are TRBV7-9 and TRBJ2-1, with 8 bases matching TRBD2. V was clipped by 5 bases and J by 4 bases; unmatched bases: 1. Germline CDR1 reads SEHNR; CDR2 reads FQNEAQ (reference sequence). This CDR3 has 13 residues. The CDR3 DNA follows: TGTGCCAGCAGCCGGGGGGGATACAATGAGCAGTTCTTC. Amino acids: CASSRGGYNEQFF.

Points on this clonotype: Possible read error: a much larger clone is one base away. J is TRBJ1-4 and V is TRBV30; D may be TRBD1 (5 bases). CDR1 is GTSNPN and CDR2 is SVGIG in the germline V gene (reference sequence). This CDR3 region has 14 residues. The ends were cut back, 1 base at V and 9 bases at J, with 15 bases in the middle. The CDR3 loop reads CAWSAMQGNKKLFF. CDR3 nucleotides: TGTGCCTGGAGTGCAATGCAGGGAAATAAAAAACTGTTTTTT.

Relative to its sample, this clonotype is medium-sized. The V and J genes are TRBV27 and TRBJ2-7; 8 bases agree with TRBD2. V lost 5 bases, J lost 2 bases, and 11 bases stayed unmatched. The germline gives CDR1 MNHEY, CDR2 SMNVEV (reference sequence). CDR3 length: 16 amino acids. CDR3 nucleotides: TGTGCCAGCAGTGAGAGGTATAGCGGGATCCCCTACGAGCAGTACTTC. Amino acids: CASSERYSGIPYEQYF.